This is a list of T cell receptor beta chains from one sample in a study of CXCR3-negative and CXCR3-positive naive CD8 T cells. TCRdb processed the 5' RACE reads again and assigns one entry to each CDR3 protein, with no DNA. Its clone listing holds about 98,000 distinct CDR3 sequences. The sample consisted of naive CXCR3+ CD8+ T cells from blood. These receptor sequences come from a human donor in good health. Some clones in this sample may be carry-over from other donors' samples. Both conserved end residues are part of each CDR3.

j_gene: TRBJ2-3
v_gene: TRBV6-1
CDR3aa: CASPITGPTTDTQYF

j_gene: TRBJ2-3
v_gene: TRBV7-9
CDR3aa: CASSPVGTSGTDTQYF

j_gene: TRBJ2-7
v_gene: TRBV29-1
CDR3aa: CSVRPAGTYEQYF

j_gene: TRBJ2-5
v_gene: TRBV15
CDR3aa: CATAGQGETQYF

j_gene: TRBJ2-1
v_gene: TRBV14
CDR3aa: CASSRADRGFYNEQFF

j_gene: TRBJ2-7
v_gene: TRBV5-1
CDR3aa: CASSHDDAAHEQYF

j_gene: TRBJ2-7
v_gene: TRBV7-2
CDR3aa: CASSLLAGTYEQYF

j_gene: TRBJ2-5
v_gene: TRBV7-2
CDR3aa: CASSLGGEETQYF

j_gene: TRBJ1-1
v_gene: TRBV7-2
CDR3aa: CASSLVAGLNTEAFF

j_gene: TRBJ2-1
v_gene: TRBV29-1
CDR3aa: CSVELVGTGNYNEQFF

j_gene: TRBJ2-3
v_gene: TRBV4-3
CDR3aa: CASSPTGPPLNTQYF

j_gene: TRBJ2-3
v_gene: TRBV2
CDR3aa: CASSYDTDTQYF

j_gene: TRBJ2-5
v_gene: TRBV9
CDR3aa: CASSVGSGMETQYF

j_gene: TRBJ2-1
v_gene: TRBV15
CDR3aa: CATSIDRGRINEQFF

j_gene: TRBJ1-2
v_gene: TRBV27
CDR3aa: CASRGGYYGYTF

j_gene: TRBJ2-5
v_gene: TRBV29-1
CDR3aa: CSVEDGARGLVRMAQYF

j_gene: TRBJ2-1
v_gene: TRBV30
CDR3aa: CAWSPGAINEQFF

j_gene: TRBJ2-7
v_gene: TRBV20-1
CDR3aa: CSAKTDHTYEQYF

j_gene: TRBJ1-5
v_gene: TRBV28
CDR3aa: CASSLDAGSGPQHF

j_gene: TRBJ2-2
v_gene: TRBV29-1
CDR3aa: CSVAGRANTWELFF

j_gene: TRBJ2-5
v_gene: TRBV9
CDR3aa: CASSVSQEDQETQYF

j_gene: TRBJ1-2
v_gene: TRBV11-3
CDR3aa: CASSPRVGREDGYTF

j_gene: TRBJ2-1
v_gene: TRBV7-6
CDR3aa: CASSPGAGPYNEQFF

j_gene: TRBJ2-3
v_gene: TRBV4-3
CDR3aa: CASSQDPVLGSTDTQYF

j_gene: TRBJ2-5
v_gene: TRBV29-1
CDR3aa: CSAQGLAGDVGYQETQYF

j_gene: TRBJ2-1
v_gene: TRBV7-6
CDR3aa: CASSLLGLDLYNEQFF

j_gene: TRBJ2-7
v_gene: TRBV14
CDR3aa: CASSSTGGASYEQYF

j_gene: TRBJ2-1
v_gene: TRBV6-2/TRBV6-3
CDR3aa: CASSRDGSFYNEQFF

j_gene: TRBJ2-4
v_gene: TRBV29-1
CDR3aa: CSAMGVGDRMFKNIQYF

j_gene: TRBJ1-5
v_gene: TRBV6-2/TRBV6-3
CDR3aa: CASSYSDQPQHF

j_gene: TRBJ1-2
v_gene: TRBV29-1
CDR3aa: CSVGPGQANYGYTF

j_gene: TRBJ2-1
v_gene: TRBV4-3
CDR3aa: CASSQDLRRVSSANEQFF

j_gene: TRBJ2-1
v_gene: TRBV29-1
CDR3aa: CSVEDGPTKHYEQFF

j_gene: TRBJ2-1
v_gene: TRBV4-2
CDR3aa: CASSQVAMSSYNEQFF

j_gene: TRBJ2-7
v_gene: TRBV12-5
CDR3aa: CASGFAGNYEQYF

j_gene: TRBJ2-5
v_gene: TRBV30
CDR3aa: CAGLAGGEETQYF

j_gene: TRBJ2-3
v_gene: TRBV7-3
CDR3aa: CASSWGGADTQYF

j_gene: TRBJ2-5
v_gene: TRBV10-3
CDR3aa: CAISESQGVTETQYF

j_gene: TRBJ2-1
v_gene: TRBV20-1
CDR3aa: CSARGVRDADNEQFF

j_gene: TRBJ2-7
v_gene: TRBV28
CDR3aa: CASSLSTGFGSYEQYF

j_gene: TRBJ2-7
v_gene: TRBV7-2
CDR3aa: CASSLATGGSYEQYF

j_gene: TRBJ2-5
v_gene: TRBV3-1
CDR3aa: CASGLSRGSGAEETQYF

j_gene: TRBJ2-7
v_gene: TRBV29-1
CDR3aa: CSAELTSGASYEQYF

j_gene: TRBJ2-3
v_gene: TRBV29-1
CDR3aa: CSVDGEPSSTDTQYF

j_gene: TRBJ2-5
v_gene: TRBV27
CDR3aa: CASSTPGLAGGQGETQYF

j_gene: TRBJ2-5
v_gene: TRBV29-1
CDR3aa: CSVQIKLATQETQYF

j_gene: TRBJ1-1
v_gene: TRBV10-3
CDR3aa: CAISEGGSTEAFF

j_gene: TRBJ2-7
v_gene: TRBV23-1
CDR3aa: CASSQSEEGANSYEQYF

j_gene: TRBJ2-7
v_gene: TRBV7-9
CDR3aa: CASSWDRGLYEQYF